A selection of T cell receptor beta chains follows, all from one sample in a study of T cells in localized non-small cell lung cancer. Generated by immunoSEQ multiplex PCR, the TCRdb table keeps only in-frame clones and is missing some. Seen here are 25,000 to 30,000 clones, around nine tenths observed once, and the top ten hold 10% to 15%. Material: peripheral blood, obtained before any cancer treatment. These receptors were taken from a female donor older than 55 with stage III squamous cell lung carcinoma. Each CDR3 is given with its conserved first and last residue. Each record gives: clone size, J gene, V gene, D gene, CDR3 protein, CDR3 DNA. A D gene is named only where the DNA matches it firmly. Clone sizes are given selectively: once, few, many, or a class where the clone is expanded.

- TRBJ1-5 TRBV7-9 - CASSLGGAGSNQPQHF TGTGCCAGCAGCTTAGGGGGCGCAGGGAGCAATCAGCCCCAGCATTTT
- TRBJ1-4 TRBV28 - CASSLGSDEKLFF TGTGCCAGCAGTTTAGGCAGTGATGAAAAACTGTTTTTT
once TRBJ2-7 TRBV5-1 - CASSTWTVSNEQYF TGCGCCAGCAGCACGTGGACAGTAAGTAACGAGCAGTACTTC
once TRBJ1-2 TRBV2 TRBD1 CASSDRGHNYGYTF TGTGCCAGCAGTGACAGGGGGCATAACTATGGCTACACCTTC
- TRBJ2-7 TRBV29-1 TRBD1 CSVYTGTGTYEQYF TGCAGCGTATATACCGGGACAGGGACCTACGAGCAGTACTTC
- TRBJ1-2 TRBV4-1 - CASSQPNRNYGYTF TGCGCCAGCAGCCAGCCCAACCGGAACTATGGCTACACCTTC
- TRBJ2-7 TRBV10-2 TRBD2 CASRLAGVEALYEQYF TGCGCCAGTAGACTAGCGGGAGTGGAAGCTCTCTACGAGCAGTACTTC
once TRBJ1-3 TRBV7-8 TRBD1 CASKTGVFSGNTIYF TGTGCCAGTAAGACAGGGGTTTTCTCTGGAAACACCATATATTTT
- TRBJ2-3 TRBV18 TRBD2 CASSPTSGNTDTQYF TGTGCCAGCTCCCCCACTAGCGGCAACACAGATACGCAGTATTTT
- TRBJ1-4 TRBV9 - CASSVEGTWASVWKLFF TGTGCCAGCAGCGTAGAGGGGACTTGGGCTTCGGTTTGGAAACTGTTTTTT
few TRBJ1-1 TRBV7-9 - CASSLGETEAFF TGTGCCAGCAGCTTAGGTGAAACTGAAGCTTTCTTT
- TRBJ2-4 TRBV30 TRBD1 CAWSQTGTGGTIQYF TGTGCCTGGAGTCAAACCGGGACAGGGGGCACCATTCAGTACTTC
- TRBJ1-6 TRBV2 - CASSDRGDSPLHF TGTGCCAGCAGTGACAGGGGTGATTCACCCCTCCACTTT
- TRBJ2-3 TRBV6-1 - CASSELGHRGTDTQYF TGTGCCAGCAGTGAACTTGGTCACAGGGGCACAGATACGCAGTATTTT
- TRBJ1-5 TRBV6-6 - CASSYVRGAMDQPQHF TGTGCCAGCAGTTACGTGCGGGGAGCGATGGATCAGCCCCAGCATTTT
- TRBJ2-2 TRBV7-2 - CASSLGTSTGELFF TGTGCCAGCAGCTTAGGGACATCCACCGGGGAGCTGTTTTTT
- TRBJ2-5 TRBV29-1 - CSVSLNWGLQETQYF TGCAGCGTATCCTTAAACTGGGGACTTCAAGAGACCCAGTACTTC
- TRBJ1-4 TRBV28 - CASSMGGRENEKLFF TGTGCCAGCAGCATGGGGGGCAGGGAGAATGAAAAACTGTTTTTT
- TRBJ2-7 TRBV27 TRBD2 CASSLWTGGKGAEQYF TGTGCCAGCAGTTTATGGACGGGGGGGAAAGGTGCCGAGCAGTACTTC
- TRBJ2-7 TRBV6-9 - CASSLRTGSYEQYF TGTGCCAGCAGTTTACGGACGGGCTCCTACGAGCAGTACTTC
- TRBJ2-3 TRBV7-9 - CASSAGASSTDTQYF TGTGCCAGCAGCGCCGGGGCCTCTAGCACAGATACGCAGTATTTT
- TRBJ2-3 TRBV5-1 - CASSLAGQASTDTQYF TGCGCCAGCAGCTTGGCCGGGCAGGCCAGCACAGATACGCAGTATTTT
- TRBJ1-2 TRBV9 - CASSPGRGARGYTF TGTGCCAGCAGCCCCGGCAGGGGCGCGCGGGGCTACACCTTC
- TRBJ2-5 TRBV5-4 - CASSLRYGRTAQETQYF TGTGCCAGCAGCCTGAGATATGGTAGGACAGCCCAAGAGACCCAGTACTTC
- TRBJ1-2 TRBV7-9 TRBD1 CASSLQGVSYGYTF TGTGCCAGCAGCTTACAGGGGGTCTCCTATGGCTACACCTTC
few TRBJ1-1 TRBV2 - CASSEVELTEAFF TGTGCCAGCAGTGAAGTCGAACTCACTGAAGCTTTCTTT
- TRBJ2-1 TRBV28 - CASTPQGRGYENEQFF TGTGCCAGCACCCCCCAGGGCAGGGGCTATGAGAATGAGCAGTTCTTC